Below, 28 T cell receptor beta chains from the same sample are listed, as sequenced in a study of response to subunit inactivated influenza vaccine. In TCRdb, the RT-PCR reads were re-called with MiXCR into one record per CDR3 protein. The sample holds about 310,000 distinct CDR3 sequences, around 22% seen once. This sample comprised PBMCs from blood, obtained approximately 20 months after vaccination. These receptors all stem from a man in his fifties or sixties who received an inactivated influenza vaccine.

This clonotype was recorded a few times. The rearrangement links TRBV29-1 to TRBJ2-4; the D gene is possibly TRBD1 (6 bases). CDR3 size: 15 residues. Germline V lookup: CDR1 SQVTM, CDR2 ANQGSEA. The V gene lost 4 bases and the J gene lost 0 bases, with 13 bases spanning the gap. The CDR3 sequence: CSVVGRGVAKNIQYF. The CDR3 DNA reads TGCAGCGTTGTTGGCAGGGGAGTAGCCAAAAACATTCAGTACTTC.

This clonotype was counted only a few times. The J gene is TRBJ1-2, the V gene TRBV6-5; D ambiguous. The CDR3 runs to 16 residues. V was cut by 0 bases and J by 4 bases, with 15 bases left in between. In germline, CDR1 is MNHEY, CDR2 SVGAGI. The CDR3 loop reads CASSYSINENLYGYTF. DNA for the CDR3: TGTGCCAGCAGTTACTCGATAAACGAGAACCTCTATGGCTACACCTTC.

The genes are TRBV7-3 and TRBJ1-2, with D possibly matching TRBD1 (6 bases). V gave up 4 bases and J gave up 6 bases, with 12 bases separating them. There are 13 residues in the CDR3. Germline CDR1 and CDR2: SGHTA and FQGTGA. The CDR3 DNA follows: TGTGCCAGCAGCTCCCAACAGGGCGATGGCTACACCTTC. Translation gives CASSSQQGDGYTF. Based on the CDR3 plus reference TRBV7-3 and TRBJ1-2, the full variable domain is GAGVSQTPSNKVTEKGKYVELRCDPISGHTALYWYRQSLGQGPEFLIYFQGTGAADDSGLPNDRFFAVRPEGSVSTLKIQRTERGDSAVYLCASSSQQGDGYTFGSGTRLTVV.

The V and J genes are TRBV29-1 and TRBJ2-5; no clear D gene. This CDR3 comprises 12 residues. Germline CDR1 and CDR2: SQVTM and ANQGSEA. V was cut by 2 bases and J by 5 bases, with 9 bases left in between. CDR3 amino acids: CSVEWDLETQYF. CDR3 DNA: TGCAGCGTTGAATGGGATTTGGAGACCCAGTACTTC. The whole variable domain, remainder taken from reference TRBV29-1 and TRBJ2-5, is SAVISQKPSRDICQRGTSLTIQCQVDSQVTMMFWYRQQPGQSLTLIATANQGSEATYESGFVIDKFPISRPNLTFSTLTVSNMSPEDSSIYLCSVEWDLETQYFGPGTRLLVL.

There are many counts of this clonotype. The chain links TRBV5-1 to TRBJ1-2, with 9 positions matching TRBD1. The V segment lost 4 bases and the J segment 2 bases; nucleotides outside the gene matches: 6. Germline-derived CDR1 and CDR2 are SGHRS and YFSETQ. The CDR3 sequence is 15 residues long. CDR3 DNA sequence: TGCGCCAGCAGCGGACTGACAGGGGGAAACTATGGCTACACCTTC. Translating it yields CASSGLTGGNYGYTF.

This clonotype was observed many times. The chain has TRBV2 and TRBJ1-1, with 7 bases aligning to TRBD1. The CDR3 covers 14 residues. Germline V lookup: CDR1 SNHLY, CDR2 FYNNEI. Trimming took 5 bases from V and 4 from J; bases not matched to a gene: 7. The CDR3 spells CASSKDRVTTEAFF. DNA of the CDR3: TGTGCCAGCAGTAAAGACAGGGTAACCACTGAAGCTTTCTTT.

This clonotype was found a few times. This chain connects TRBV6-1 to TRBJ1-5, with D unresolved. V lost 3 bases to trimming and J lost 4 bases, with 7 bases between them. This CDR3 is built from 13 residues. Looked up from germline, CDR1 is MNHNS and CDR2 is SASEGT. The CDR3 spells CASSDGWNQPQHF. The CDR3 nucleotides read TGTGCCAGCAGTGACGGCTGGAATCAGCCCCAGCATTTT.

This clonotype occurred many times. The chain is built from TRBV7-9 and TRBJ2-1; no clear D. Per germline, CDR1 SEHNR and CDR2 FQNEAQ (reference sequence). Trimming stripped 5 bases from V and 3 bases from J, with 8 bases between. The CDR3 is made up of 13 amino acids. The CDR3 protein is CASSPTDYNEQFF. The DNA for the CDR3 is TGTGCCAGCAGCCCTACCGACTACAATGAGCAGTTCTTC.

V usage is TRBV20-1 and J usage is TRBJ2-3; tentatively, D is TRBD2 (6 bases). The germline V gene has CDR1 DFQATT and CDR2 SNEGSKA (reference sequence). With 5 bases removed from V and 4 bases from J, the gap between germline ends came to 19 bases. CDR3 length equals 15 residues. The chain's CDR3 is CSAVALAWGADTQYF. Written as DNA, the CDR3 is TGCAGTGCTGTCGCCCTAGCGTGGGGGGCAGATACGCAGTATTTT.

This clonotype came up a few times. The chain employs TRBV18 and TRBJ1-4; 7 positions match TRBD1. The CDR3 covers 15 residues. Trimming at V came to 1 base and at J to 7 bases, leaving 6 bases not matched to a gene. Germline values: CDR1 KGHSH, CDR2 LQKENI. CDR3 loop: CASSPLEGAFEKLFF. CDR3 in DNA: TGTGCCAGCTCACCACTCGAGGGGGCGTTTGAAAAACTGTTTTTT.

V usage is TRBV5-1 and J usage is TRBJ2-1, with 7 bases aligning to TRBD1. The V gene's germline CDR1 is SGHRS and CDR2 YFSETQ. CDR3 size: 13 residues. V gave up 4 bases and J gave up 7 bases; unmatched junction bases: 5. The CDR3 nucleotides are TGCGCCAGCAGCCCCGGGACAGCGAATGAGCAGTTCTTC. Protein product: CASSPGTANEQFF.

The chain is built from TRBV12-3 or TRBV12-4 and TRBJ1-1; D is possibly TRBD1 (6 bases). V shed 6 bases and J shed 1 base, with 12 bases lying between them. This CDR3 spans 14 amino acids. CDR3 residues: CASRTTGPNTEAFF. Here the CDR3 DNA reads TGTGCCAGCAGGACGACAGGACCGAACACTGAAGCTTTCTTT.

This rearrangement joins TRBV24-1 to TRBJ2-3; the D gene is possibly TRBD2 (5 bases). Per germline, CDR1 KGHDR and CDR2 SFDVKD. The CDR3 totals 14 residues. V was clipped by 8 bases and J by 0 bases, with 11 bases between them. The CDR3 region is CATNGGSSTDTQYF. The DNA of the CDR3 is TGTGCCACCAACGGCGGGTCTAGCACAGATACGCAGTATTTT.

This clonotype appeared a few times. The chain has TRBV27 and TRBJ2-3, with a weak D call TRBD2 (6 bases). Germline V gives CDR1 MNHEY, CDR2 SMNVEV (reference sequence). The CDR3 length is 14 residues. Trimming pared 3 bases from V and 2 bases from J, leaving 9 bases between. This chain's CDR3 is CASSLWGDTDTQYF. CDR3 sequence (DNA): TGTGCCAGCAGTTTGTGGGGGGACACAGATACGCAGTATTTT.

The genes are TRBV12-3 or TRBV12-4 and TRBJ2-7, with D tentatively TRBD2 (6 bases). This CDR3 contains 14 residues. Trimming shortened V by 5 bases and J by 2 bases, and 13 bases separated the two germline ends. The CDR3 loop is CASSILAGTYEQYF. Here the CDR3 DNA reads TGTGCCAGCAGTATACTAGCAGGTACCTACGAGCAGTACTTC.

This chain links TRBV29-1 with TRBJ2-5; D unclear. Trimming stripped 5 bases from V and 1 base from J, with 11 bases between. This CDR3 comprises 13 residues. Germline CDR1 is SQVTM and CDR2 is ANQGSEA. The CDR3 sequence: CSVRRTTQETQYF. The CDR3, as DNA: TGCAGCGTTCGCAGAACAACCCAAGAGACCCAGTACTTC.

The CDR3 is CASSPTGTAYNEQFF. The CDR3 nucleotides read TGTGCCAGCAGTCCTACCGGGACAGCCTACAATGAGCAGTTCTTC. V and J are TRBV6-2 or TRBV6-3 and TRBJ2-1, with 7 positions matching TRBD1. This CDR3 region has 15 residues. CDR1 and CDR2 (germline): MNHEY, SVGEGT. V gave up 5 bases and J gave up 2 bases; unmatched junction bases: 6.

This chain links TRBV7-9 with TRBJ1-6; D is possibly TRBD1 (5 bases). The germline V gene encodes CDR1 SEHNR and CDR2 FQNEAQ (reference sequence). The length of the CDR3 is 15 residues. Trimming took 4 bases from V and 10 from J, leaving 17 bases between them. In DNA form, the CDR3 reads TGTGCCAGCAGCTCCCAGGGCCCTACGGGCTCACCCCTCCACTTT. Translated: CASSSQGPTGSPLHF.

This clonotype was counted once. Germline and junction disagree at one end, which may indicate a read error. V gene TRBV6-1 combines with J gene TRBJ1-1; 7 positions match TRBD1. Germline values: CDR1 MNHNS, CDR2 SASEGT. The CDR3 totals 14 residues. For the CDR3, the DNA is TGTGCCAGCAGACCCGGGACAGCGAACACTGAAACTTTCTTT. Its translation: CASRPGTANTETFF.

The table lists this clonotype with a few counts. The rearrangement uses TRBV15 and TRBJ1-6; possible D gene TRBD1, 6 bases. With 3 bases removed from V and 9 bases from J, the gap between germline ends came to 12 bases. Germline CDR1 LNHNV, CDR2 YYDKDF (reference sequence). The CDR3 loop spans 14 amino acids. The CDR3 region has the DNA TGTGCCACCAGCAGGGAAGGGGGAGGTTCACCCCTCCACTTT. It codes for CATSREGGGSPLHF.

The gene calls are TRBV2 and TRBJ2-7, with D perhaps matching TRBD1 (6 bases). CDR3 length equals 13 residues. V shed 6 bases and J shed 2 bases, with 11 bases lying between them. In germline, CDR1 is SNHLY, CDR2 FYNNEI. CDR3 sequence (DNA): TGTGCCAGCAGGGGATGGGACACCTACGAGCAGTACTTC. As protein: CASRGWDTYEQYF.

This clonotype was seen repeatedly, ten times or more. The chain carries TRBV4-2 and TRBJ1-5; 9 bases line up with TRBD1. V shed 1 base, J shed 2 bases, and the junction held 15 bases outside the gene matches. This CDR3 has 20 residues. Per germline, CDR1 LGHNA and CDR2 YNFKEQ. CDR3 sequence (DNA): TGTGCCAGCAGCCAAGTGACATACAGGGGGCCTAGACTGGGCAATCAGCCCCAGCATTTT. Translating gives CASSQVTYRGPRLGNQPQHF.

A few counts support this clonotype. The CDR3 coding sequence is TGCGCCAGCACCCCCCTTGGCTCGAACACCGGGGAGCTGTTTTTT. Its translation is CASTPLGSNTGELFF. The chain couples TRBV5-1 to TRBJ2-2; no firm D call. Between the trimmed V and J ends, which lost 6 bases and 0 bases, there was a span of 12 bases. CDR3 size: 15 residues. Per germline, CDR1 SGHRS and CDR2 YFSETQ.

Comment on this clonotype: Given a much more abundant clone one base away, this may be a read error. The chain is built from TRBV28 and TRBJ1-6, with a tentative D call TRBD1 (5 bases). The V end lost 6 bases, the J end lost 4 bases, and 7 bases lay between the germline ends. The length of the CDR3 is 13 residues. Germline values: CDR1 MDHEN, CDR2 SYDVKM. The CDR3 loop reads CASRPGYNSPLHF. The CDR3 DNA reads as TGTGCCAGCAGGCCAGGGTATAATTCACCCCTCCACTTT.

J is TRBJ2-1 and V is TRBV7-9, with 12 bases identical to TRBD2. This CDR3 spans 17 amino acids. Germline assignment: CDR1 SEHNR and CDR2 FQNEAQ (reference sequence). Trimming at V came to 1 base and at J to 2 bases, leaving 3 bases not matched to a gene. The CDR3 loop reads CASSLDGLAGPYNEQFF. The CDR3 DNA follows: TGTGCCAGCAGCTTAGACGGACTAGCGGGACCCTACAATGAGCAGTTCTTC. The variable domain in full, with the rest retrieved from reference TRBV7-9 and TRBJ2-1, is DTGVSQNPRHKITKRGQNVTFRCDPISEHNRLYWYRQTLGQGPEFLTYFQNEAQLEKSRLLSDRFSAERPKGSFSTLEIQRTEQGDSAMYLCASSLDGLAGPYNEQFFGPGTRLTVL.

Only a few counts were recorded for this clonotype. This rearrangement joins TRBV5-1 to TRBJ1-2; D uncertain. The CDR3 is 14 residues long. Deletions cut 0 bases from V and 6 bases from J, with 12 bases between. Germline assignment: CDR1 SGHRS and CDR2 YFSETQ. The CDR3 reads CASSLGPGTDGYTF. The CDR3 region has the DNA TGCGCCAGCAGCTTGGGTCCGGGAACGGATGGCTACACCTTC.

The table lists this clonotype with a few counts. The V and J genes are TRBV5-1 and TRBJ1-2; a weak D match, TRBD1 (5 bases). The CDR3 is made up of 15 amino acids. From germline, CDR1 is SGHRS and CDR2 YFSETQ. The germline V and J ends were trimmed by 0 bases and 2 bases, with 11 bases remaining between them. CDR3 in amino acids: CASSLVGGLNYGYTF. CDR3 sequence (DNA): TGCGCCAGCAGCTTGGTCGGGGGGTTGAACTATGGCTACACCTTC.

This clonotype was observed at least ten times. This rearrangement joins TRBV4-3 to TRBJ1-6; D is possibly TRBD1 (5 bases). The germline V gene has CDR1 LGHNA and CDR2 YSLEER. The V gene lost 0 bases and the J gene lost 6 bases, with 15 bases spanning the gap. CDR3 size: 17 residues. The CDR3 here is CASSQDRGDRSNSPLHF. The CDR3 region has the DNA TGCGCCAGCAGCCAAGATCGGGGGGATCGGAGTAATTCACCCCTCCACTTT.